The 27 T cell receptor beta chains reported below all come from one sample, sequenced in a study of Ad26.COV2.S vaccination and SARS-CoV-2 variants. The protocol was immunoSEQ multiplex PCR, while the TCRdb copy is restricted to in-frame clones and leaves out a portion. This sample has hundreds of thousands of clones, with more than 75% found just once. Treatment of the sample: 15 to 20 received Ad26.COV2.S at low or high dose, single or two shots; about five received placebo; per-sample allocation not given. Repertoires come from day 63 after the first vaccine or placebo injection. Sequencing used peripheral blood, obtained in a trial of Ad26.COV2.S vaccine versus placebo. The source of these receptors is a person between 18 and 65 years old who received the Ad26.COV2.S COVID-19 vaccine or a placebo.

This sequence joins TRBV5-4 and TRBJ2-1, with D possibly called TRBD1 or TRBD2 (6 bases each). The V and J ends lost 0 bases and 12 bases respectively, with 16 bases between them. The CDR3 loop spans 14 amino acids. The germline CDR1 and CDR2 sequences are SGHNT and YYREEE (reference sequence). CDR3 loop: CASSLAGDLQGQFF. DNA for the CDR3: TGTGCCAGCAGCTTGGCGGGGGATCTACAGGGGCAGTTCTTC.

This chain connects TRBV3-1 (or the pseudogene TRBV3-2) to TRBJ2-1; D not certain. Per germline, CDR1 LGHDT and CDR2 YNNKEL (reference sequence). Trimming removed 0 bases from V and 12 bases from J, with 9 bases in between. This CDR3 region has 12 residues. Written as DNA, the CDR3 is TGTGCCAGCAGCCAAGAGAACCCCCCGCAGTTCTTC. Amino acid sequence: CASSQENPPQFF.

The CDR3 DNA reads TGTGCCAGCAGCTTGGACAGGGGGCATATCGAGCAGTACTTC. Translating it yields CASSLDRGHIEQYF. The gene calls are TRBV11-2 and TRBJ2-7; 11 bases match TRBD1. In germline, CDR1 is SGHAT, CDR2 FQNNGV. Trimming took 3 bases from V and 6 from J; bases not matched to a gene: 4. The CDR3 consists of 14 residues.

V is TRBV28 and J is TRBJ1-2, with D possibly matching TRBD1 (6 bases). The CDR3 is 11 residues long. Germline CDR1 MDHEN, CDR2 SYDVKM. The V end was cut by 10 bases, the J end by 4 bases, with 10 bases between. The CDR3 nucleotides read TGTGCCACAACCAGGGGCTATGGCTACACCTTC. It encodes CATTRGYGYTF.

The V and J genes are TRBV28 and TRBJ1-3, with unresolved D. Germline CDR1 is MDHEN and CDR2 is SYDVKM. Trimming removed 6 bases from V and 0 bases from J, with 9 bases in between. CDR3 size: 14 residues. CDR3 region: CASRESGSGNTIYF. The CDR3 region has the DNA TGTGCCAGCAGGGAATCCGGCTCTGGAAACACCATATATTTT.

This sequence joins TRBV10-1 and TRBJ2-3; D is perhaps TRBD2 (6 bases). The V gene's germline CDR1 is WNHNN and CDR2 SYGVQD (reference sequence). CDR3 size: 16 residues. V gave up 0 bases and J gave up 1 base, with 11 bases separating them. The CDR3 protein is CASSESTGLGTDTQYF. The CDR3 region has the DNA TGCGCCAGCAGTGAGTCGACGGGACTGGGCACAGATACGCAGTATTTT.

CDR3 coding DNA: TGCGCCAGCAGCCGGACGGACGGTAGCTCCTACGAGCAGTACTTC. Protein: CASSRTDGSSYEQYF. The chain has TRBV4-1 and TRBJ2-7; no definite D call. V was shortened by 4 bases and J by 0 bases, with 13 bases between the two germline ends. Germline V gene sequence: CDR1 MGHRA, CDR2 YSYEKL. CDR3 length equals 15 residues.

This rearrangement joins TRBV5-8 to TRBJ2-7; 12 nucleotides line up with TRBD2. The V segment lost 3 bases and the J segment 3 bases; nucleotides outside the gene matches: 4. The V gene's germline CDR1 is SGHTS and CDR2 YDEGEE. This CDR3 comprises 15 residues. CDR3 sequence (DNA): TGTGCCAGCAGCTCTAGACTAGCGGGAGTCTACGAGCAGTACTTC. Translating it yields CASSSRLAGVYEQYF. The variable domain in full, with the rest retrieved from reference TRBV5-8 and TRBJ2-7, is EAGVTQSPTHLIKTRGQQATLRCSPISGHTSVYWYQQALGLGLQFLLWYDEGEERNRGNFPPRFSGRQFPNYSSELNVNALELEDSALYLCASSSRLAGVYEQYFGPGTRLTVT.

V and J are TRBV4-3 and TRBJ2-1, with 8 bases identical to TRBD2. Germline loops: CDR1 LGHNA, CDR2 YSLEER. The CDR3 totals 16 residues. V lost 0 bases and J lost 3; bases outside the gene matches: 4. The CDR3 DNA reads TGCGCCAGCAGCCAAGATCGGGCGGGGGGCTACAATGAGCAGTTCTTC. This gives the protein CASSQDRAGGYNEQFF.

The chain links TRBV3-1 (or the pseudogene TRBV3-2) to TRBJ2-7; TRBD2 aligns across 14 bases. The CDR3 spans 14 residues. Trimming at V came to 4 bases and at J to 7 bases, leaving 3 bases not matched to a gene. Germline V gives CDR1 LGHDT, CDR2 YNNKEL (reference sequence). The CDR3 bases are TGTGCCAGCAGCCTGACTAGCGGGAGGGGAGAGCAGTACTTC. Residues: CASSLTSGRGEQYF.

This chain links TRBV5-1 with TRBJ2-1, with 8 bases aligning to TRBD2. The ends lost 7 bases at V and 7 bases at J; junction bases unmatched: 10. Germline lookup yields CDR1 SGHRS and CDR2 YFSETQ. CDR3 length: 14 residues. The CDR3: CASLEAGGGNEQFF. The CDR3 nucleotides read TGCGCCAGCCTCGAGGCGGGAGGTGGTAATGAGCAGTTCTTC.

The chain recombines TRBV27 with TRBJ2-5, with 7 nucleotides matching TRBD1. Germline V gene sequence: CDR1 MNHEY, CDR2 SMNVEV (reference sequence). The V gene end was trimmed by 10 bases and the J gene end by 5 bases; junction bases not matched to a gene: 10. This CDR3 is built from 13 residues. CDR3 nucleotide sequence: TGTGCCACCCGAGACAGGGCAGGGGAGACCCAGTACTTC. The encoded protein is CATRDRAGETQYF.

This clone has more than one count but fewer than ten. The gene calls are TRBV24-1 and TRBJ2-1, with 8 bases matching TRBD1. Looked up from germline, CDR1 is KGHDR and CDR2 is SFDVKD. CDR3 size: 14 residues. V was clipped by 3 bases and J by 6 bases; unmatched bases: 3. This chain's CDR3 is CATSDETGANEQFF. The CDR3, as DNA: TGTGCCACCAGTGATGAGACAGGGGCCAATGAGCAGTTCTTC.

The rearrangement joins TRBV24-1 to TRBJ2-1; TRBD2 matches at 11 bases. Germline V lookup: CDR1 KGHDR, CDR2 SFDVKD. The CDR3 is made up of 18 amino acids. J was trimmed by 5 bases and V by 2 bases; bases with no gene match: 10. The CDR3 DNA is TGTGCCACCAGTGATTCCCGGGGGGGGACTAGCGGAGACAATGAGCAGTTCTTC. Translating it yields CATSDSRGGTSGDNEQFF.

The gene calls are TRBV5-1 and TRBJ2-7, with TRBD1 as a possible D gene (6 bases). This CDR3 region has 17 residues. The germline V and J ends were trimmed by 4 bases and 5 bases, with 25 bases remaining between them. Germline CDR1 and CDR2: SGHRS and YFSETQ. CDR3 loop: CASSNGASWGLSHEQYF. CDR3 nucleotides: TGCGCCAGCAGCAATGGCGCGTCCTGGGGGCTTTCCCACGAGCAGTACTTC.

The chain couples TRBV18 to TRBJ2-5; 12 bases align to TRBD1. The CDR3 extends over 14 amino acids. Trimming at V came to 6 bases and at J to 4 bases, leaving 3 bases not matched to a gene. The germline CDR1 and CDR2 sequences are KGHSH and LQKENI. The CDR3 is CASSGTGGVETQYF. The CDR3 DNA follows: TGTGCCAGCTCGGGGACAGGGGGCGTAGAGACCCAGTACTTC.

The chain carries TRBV29-1 and TRBJ2-5; 7 bases map to TRBD1. Unmatched junction bases numbered 6, after V lost 3 bases and J lost 5 bases. CDR1 is SQVTM and CDR2 is ANQGSEA in the germline V gene. The CDR3 length is 13 residues. Written as DNA, the CDR3 is TGCAGCGTTGAGACAGGGTCTGCGGAGACCCAGTACTTC. It specifies CSVETGSAETQYF.

The gene calls are TRBV11-2 and TRBJ1-2; 7 bases map to TRBD1. The CDR3 extends over 16 amino acids. Germline CDR1 SGHAT, CDR2 FQNNGV. V dropped 0 bases and J dropped 1; count of bases not matched to a gene: 5. DNA of the CDR3: TGTGCCAGCAGCTTAGAGCCAGGGGGGGATAACTATGGCTACACCTTC. Translating it yields CASSLEPGGDNYGYTF. Full variable domain (rest looked up from reference TRBV11-2 and TRBJ1-2): EAGVAQSPRYKIIEKRQSVAFWCNPISGHATLYWYQQILGQGPKLLIQFQNNGVVDDSQLPKDRFSAERLKGVDSTLKIQPAKLEDSAVYLCASSLEPGGDNYGYTFGSGTRLTVV.

This chain joins TRBV5-4 and TRBJ2-1; 16 bases align to TRBD2. This CDR3 contains 16 residues. Trimming cost V 4 bases and J 8 bases; bases outside gene matches: 6. Looked up from germline, CDR1 is SGHNT and CDR2 is YYREEE (reference sequence). CDR3 nucleotides: TGTGCCAGCAGCGACCTCGGGACTAGCGGGGGGGATGAGCAGTTCTTC. It codes for CASSDLGTSGGDEQFF.

CDR3 bases: TGTGCCAGCAGCTTACGGCAGGACAGGGAAGAGACCCAGTACTTC. This sequence encodes CASSLRQDREETQYF. The chain combines TRBV7-7 with TRBJ2-5, with 8 bases that match TRBD1. V lost 2 bases and J lost 3; bases outside the gene matches: 5. The CDR3 runs 15 residues. From germline, CDR1 is SSHAT and CDR2 FNYEAQ (reference sequence).

The chain has TRBV5-6 and TRBJ2-7, with TRBD1 as a possible D gene (6 bases). The CDR3 consists of 14 residues. Germline V gene data show CDR1 as SGHDT and CDR2 as YYEEEE. V was shortened by 3 bases and J by 2 bases, with 12 bases between the two germline ends. CDR3 in amino acids: CASSSLGQTYEQYF. The CDR3 nucleotides are TGTGCCAGCAGCTCCCTAGGACAGACCTACGAGCAGTACTTC.

The chain has TRBV7-9 and TRBJ1-2; D might be TRBD1 (6 bases). CDR1 SEHNR and CDR2 FQNEAQ come from the germline V gene (reference sequence). Trimming cost V 3 bases and J 5 bases, with 19 bases left between them. There are 16 residues in the CDR3. The CDR3 spells CASSFNDRLRGYGYTF. The CDR3, as DNA: TGTGCCAGCAGCTTTAACGACAGGCTTCGGGGGTATGGCTACACCTTC.

The genes are TRBV6-6 and TRBJ2-1; a possible D gene is TRBD1 (6 bases). V lost 6 bases, J lost 10 bases, and 22 bases lay in between. Germline V CDR1 and CDR2: MNHNY, SVGAGI (reference sequence). The CDR3 length is 15 residues. CDR3 region: CASRPPGHIMKEQFF. The CDR3 DNA follows: TGTGCCAGCAGGCCCCCGGGACATATAATGAAGGAGCAGTTCTTC.

The chain couples TRBV18 to TRBJ2-1; the match to TRBD2 covers 8 bases. Germline CDR1 and CDR2: KGHSH and LQKENI. V lost 5 bases and J lost 10; bases outside the gene matches: 10. The CDR3 consists of 14 residues. The CDR3 sequence is CASSFTSGHAEQFF. DNA of the CDR3: TGTGCCAGCTCATTTACTAGCGGCCATGCGGAGCAGTTCTTC.

This rearrangement joins TRBV6-5 to TRBJ2-7; a weak D match, TRBD2 (5 bases). Trimming pared 6 bases from V and 0 bases from J, leaving 12 bases between. The CDR3 runs to 14 residues. In germline, CDR1 is MNHEY, CDR2 SVGAGI. CDR3 bases: TGTGCCAGCAGCAAGATAGGAGGCTCCTACGAGCAGTACTTC. Translation: CASSKIGGSYEQYF.

The rearrangement uses TRBV6-2 or TRBV6-3 and TRBJ2-3; TRBD1 might be the D (6 bases). Germline CDR1 is MNHEY and CDR2 is SVGEGT. V lost 2 bases and J lost 1, with 10 bases in between. The CDR3 has 15 residues. CDR3 residues: CASSYGGAGTDTQYF. The CDR3 nucleotides are TGTGCCAGCAGTTACGGGGGCGCGGGCACAGATACGCAGTATTTT.

This clone was recorded only once. V usage is TRBV7-2 and J usage is TRBJ1-3, with D hard to call. CDR3 length: 15 amino acids. Per the germline V gene, CDR1 is SGHTA and CDR2 is FQGNSA. The V gene lost 6 bases and the J gene lost 4 bases, with 16 bases spanning the gap. The CDR3 DNA reads TGTGCCAGCAGTCCTTACCAGGCGTCAGGAAACACCATATATTTT. It yields the protein CASSPYQASGNTIYF.